Listed below are T cell receptor beta chains from one sample, sequenced in a study of cytomegalovirus exposure and HLA in healthy donors. Only in-frame clones appear in the TCRdb table, and some are missing; sequencing was by immunoSEQ multiplex PCR. The table has about 93,000 clones, around four fifths seen once. Sequencing was carried out using PBMCs. The receptors originated from a woman between 40 and 50 years old in good health and CMV-seronegative. Both conserved end residues are part of each CDR3. The D gene is left open where the match is weak. Size tells how often a clone was seen (once, few, many) or the class of an expanded clone, and some rows leave it out.

j_gene: TRBJ2-7; len: 16; abundance: -; v_gene: TRBV28; d_gene: TRBD1; CDR3aa: CASSLTQGTLSYEQYF; CDR3nt: TGTGCCAGCAGTTTAACACAGGGGACCCTATCCTACGAGCAGTACTTC
j_gene: TRBJ1-6; len: 16; abundance: -; v_gene: TRBV5-8; d_gene: -; CDR3aa: CASSVGQSSYNSPLHF; CDR3nt: TGTGCCAGCAGCGTCGGACAGAGCTCCTATAATTCACCCCTCCACTTT
j_gene: TRBJ2-2; len: 16; abundance: -; v_gene: TRBV6-5; d_gene: -; CDR3aa: CASSYSGQGNTGELFF; CDR3nt: TGTGCCAGCAGTTACTCGGGTCAGGGCAACACCGGGGAGCTGTTTTTT
j_gene: TRBJ1-2; len: 14; abundance: -; v_gene: TRBV11-2; d_gene: -; CDR3aa: CASSFRDRSYGYTF; CDR3nt: TGTGCCAGCAGCTTCCGTGACAGGTCCTATGGCTACACCTTC
j_gene: TRBJ1-1; len: 15; abundance: -; v_gene: TRBV7-9; d_gene: TRBD1; CDR3aa: CASSSQQGRNTEAFF; CDR3nt: TGTGCCAGCAGCTCACAACAGGGGAGGAACACTGAAGCTTTCTTT
j_gene: TRBJ1-2; len: 14; abundance: -; v_gene: TRBV28; d_gene: TRBD1; CDR3aa: CASSSRIRQGRYTF; CDR3nt: TGTGCCAGCAGTTCACGAATTCGACAGGGCCGCTACACCTTC
j_gene: TRBJ1-5; len: 13; abundance: -; v_gene: TRBV6-5; d_gene: -; CDR3aa: CASSFRGPQPQHF; CDR3nt: TGTGCCAGCAGTTTCAGGGGTCCTCAGCCCCAGCATTTT
j_gene: TRBJ2-3; len: 16; abundance: -; v_gene: TRBV5-4; d_gene: TRBD2; CDR3aa: CASSLEGGRRTDTQYF; CDR3nt: TGTGCCAGCAGCTTGGAGGGAGGGAGACGCACAGATACGCAGTATTTT
j_gene: TRBJ2-5; len: 16; abundance: -; v_gene: TRBV28; d_gene: TRBD1; CDR3aa: CASSPQGAGTQETQYF; CDR3nt: TGTGCCAGCAGCCCCCAGGGGGCGGGGACCCAAGAGACCCAGTACTTC
j_gene: TRBJ2-1; len: 18; abundance: -; v_gene: TRBV11-3; d_gene: TRBD2; CDR3aa: CASSFGTSGSRGANEQFF; CDR3nt: TGTGCCAGCAGCTTCGGGACTAGCGGGAGTAGGGGCGCCAATGAGCAGTTCTTC
j_gene: TRBJ1-5; len: 13; abundance: -; v_gene: TRBV4-2; d_gene: -; CDR3aa: CASSQEIGQPQHF; CDR3nt: TGTGCCAGCAGCCAAGAGATCGGGCAGCCCCAGCATTTT
j_gene: TRBJ2-3; len: 16; abundance: -; v_gene: TRBV28; d_gene: TRBD1; CDR3aa: CASSAPGQGNTDTQYF; CDR3nt: TGTGCCAGCAGTGCACCGGGACAGGGTAACACAGATACGCAGTATTTT
j_gene: TRBJ1-2; len: 12; abundance: -; v_gene: TRBV2; d_gene: -; CDR3aa: CASFPVTYGYTF; CDR3nt: TGTGCCAGCTTCCCCGTTACTTATGGCTACACCTTC
j_gene: TRBJ2-7; len: 11; abundance: -; v_gene: TRBV10-3; d_gene: -; CDR3aa: CAISEPGEQYF; CDR3nt: TGTGCCATCAGTGAACCCGGCGAGCAGTACTTC
j_gene: TRBJ2-7; len: 15; abundance: -; v_gene: TRBV4-1; d_gene: TRBD2; CDR3aa: CASSLSPGLVYEQYF; CDR3nt: TGCGCCAGCAGCCTAAGCCCGGGACTAGTGTACGAGCAGTACTTC
j_gene: TRBJ2-1; len: 17; abundance: -; v_gene: TRBV7-2; d_gene: TRBD2; CDR3aa: CASSLMLAGGTYNEQFF; CDR3nt: TGTGCCAGCAGCTTAATGCTAGCGGGAGGCACCTACAATGAGCAGTTCTTC
j_gene: TRBJ2-2; len: 14; abundance: -; v_gene: TRBV19; d_gene: -; CDR3aa: CASSRLAAGGELFF; CDR3nt: TGTGCCAGTAGTAGGTTAGCGGCGGGCGGGGAGCTGTTTTTT
j_gene: TRBJ1-2; len: 13; abundance: once; v_gene: TRBV28; d_gene: -; CDR3aa: CASSLIDPGGYTF; CDR3nt: TGTGCCAGCAGTTTGATTGACCCAGGAGGCTACACCTTC
j_gene: TRBJ1-1; len: 13; abundance: -; v_gene: TRBV2; d_gene: TRBD1; CDR3aa: CASSRDRGRGAFF; CDR3nt: TGTGCCAGCAGTCGAGACAGGGGTAGGGGAGCTTTCTTT
j_gene: TRBJ2-7; len: 12; abundance: -; v_gene: TRBV5-1; d_gene: -; CDR3aa: CASSLASGEQYF; CDR3nt: TGCGCCAGCAGCTTGGCAAGCGGAGAGCAGTACTTC
j_gene: TRBJ2-3; len: 15; abundance: -; v_gene: TRBV6-5; d_gene: -; CDR3aa: CASWLHGSGTDTQYF; CDR3nt: TGTGCCAGCTGGTTACACGGGTCCGGGACAGATACGCAGTATTTT
j_gene: TRBJ2-1; len: 14; abundance: once; v_gene: TRBV5-1; d_gene: -; CDR3aa: CASSLVGVGNEQFF; CDR3nt: TGCGCCAGCAGCTTGGTGGGAGTCGGTAATGAGCAGTTCTTC
j_gene: TRBJ2-7; len: 15; abundance: -; v_gene: TRBV27; d_gene: -; CDR3aa: CAARRGGQGSYEQYF; CDR3nt: TGTGCCGCACGTAGGGGGGGACAAGGAAGTTACGAGCAGTACTTC
j_gene: TRBJ1-2; len: 14; abundance: once; v_gene: TRBV4-3; d_gene: -; CDR3aa: CASRQTYRDYGYTF; CDR3nt: TGCGCCAGCAGACAGACCTACAGGGACTATGGCTACACCTTC
j_gene: TRBJ1-2; len: 14; abundance: -; v_gene: TRBV5-6; d_gene: -; CDR3aa: CASSLGSRGNGYTF; CDR3nt: TGTGCCAGCAGCTTAGGGAGTCGAGGGAATGGCTACACCTTC
j_gene: TRBJ1-3; len: 13; abundance: -; v_gene: TRBV19; d_gene: -; CDR3aa: CATSGRSGNTIYF; CDR3nt: TGTGCCACTAGTGGCAGGTCTGGAAACACCATATATTTT
j_gene: TRBJ1-1; len: 17; abundance: -; v_gene: TRBV7-8; d_gene: TRBD1; CDR3aa: CASSLAWGQGLVTEAFF; CDR3nt: TGTGCCAGCAGCTTAGCGTGGGGACAGGGCTTGGTCACTGAAGCTTTCTTT
j_gene: TRBJ2-1; len: 13; abundance: -; v_gene: TRBV5-1; d_gene: -; CDR3aa: CASRLGQNNEQFF; CDR3nt: TGCGCCAGTAGGCTTGGGCAGAACAATGAGCAGTTCTTC
j_gene: TRBJ2-3; len: 16; abundance: once; v_gene: TRBV5-1; d_gene: TRBD2; CDR3aa: CASSILAAMIGDTQYF; CDR3nt: TGCGCCAGCAGCATACTAGCGGCAATGATTGGGGATACGCAGTATTTT
j_gene: TRBJ1-2; len: 14; abundance: -; v_gene: TRBV7-8; d_gene: -; CDR3aa: CASRADSLNYGYTF; CDR3nt: TGTGCCAGCAGGGCGGACAGCCTCAACTATGGCTACACCTTC
j_gene: TRBJ2-1; len: 14; abundance: -; v_gene: TRBV5-1; d_gene: -; CDR3aa: CASSRTEPYNEQFF; CDR3nt: TGCGCCAGCAGTAGGACAGAACCTTACAATGAGCAGTTCTTC
j_gene: TRBJ2-1; len: 15; abundance: -; v_gene: TRBV6-4; d_gene: -; CDR3aa: CASSDGLGGVNEQFF; CDR3nt: TGTGCCAGCAGTGACGGCCTAGGAGGTGTCAATGAGCAGTTCTTC
j_gene: TRBJ2-3; len: 15; abundance: -; v_gene: TRBV9; d_gene: TRBD1; CDR3aa: CASSVADRGPDTQYF; CDR3nt: TGTGCCAGCAGCGTAGCAGACAGGGGGCCAGATACGCAGTATTTT
j_gene: TRBJ1-2; len: 14; abundance: -; v_gene: TRBV30; d_gene: -; CDR3aa: CAWSPPVGLGGYTF; CDR3nt: TGTGCCTGGAGTCCCCCAGTGGGGCTTGGAGGCTACACCTTC
j_gene: TRBJ2-1; len: 13; abundance: -; v_gene: TRBV30; d_gene: TRBD2; CDR3aa: CAWRLAGGNEQFF; CDR3nt: TGTGCCTGGAGACTAGCGGGAGGCAATGAGCAGTTCTTC
j_gene: TRBJ2-7; len: 15; abundance: -; v_gene: TRBV6-1; d_gene: TRBD2; CDR3aa: CASSSTSGSSYEQYF; CDR3nt: TGTGCCAGCAGCTCCACTAGCGGGAGTAGTTACGAGCAGTACTTC
j_gene: TRBJ2-1; len: 17; abundance: -; v_gene: TRBV2; d_gene: -; CDR3aa: CASSQSASLLPYNEQFF; CDR3nt: TGTGCCAGCAGCCAAAGCGCGAGCCTCCTTCCCTACAATGAGCAGTTCTTC
j_gene: TRBJ2-7; len: 14; abundance: -; v_gene: TRBV2; d_gene: TRBD1; CDR3aa: CASIETGAPYEQYF; CDR3nt: TGTGCCAGCATAGAGACAGGGGCCCCCTACGAGCAGTACTTC
j_gene: TRBJ2-2; len: 15; abundance: -; v_gene: TRBV15; d_gene: -; CDR3aa: CATSRDSGYHGELFF; CDR3nt: TGTGCCACCAGCAGAGATTCAGGGTACCACGGGGAGCTGTTTTTT
j_gene: TRBJ2-3; len: 15; abundance: -; v_gene: TRBV9; d_gene: -; CDR3aa: CASSPTSGKADTQYF; CDR3nt: TGTGCCAGCAGCCCTACTTCGGGGAAGGCAGATACGCAGTATTTT
j_gene: TRBJ2-5; len: 10; abundance: -; v_gene: TRBV29-1; d_gene: -; CDR3aa: CSVRVETQYF; CDR3nt: TGCAGCGTTAGAGTCGAGACCCAGTACTTC
j_gene: TRBJ1-4; len: 14; abundance: -; v_gene: TRBV28; d_gene: -; CDR3aa: CASSSPQGGEKLFF; CDR3nt: TGTGCCAGCAGTTCCCCACAGGGCGGTGAAAAACTGTTTTTT
j_gene: TRBJ1-5; len: 16; abundance: -; v_gene: TRBV27; d_gene: TRBD1; CDR3aa: CAIDGTGYSSNQPQHF; CDR3nt: TGTGCCATCGACGGGACAGGGTACTCTAGCAATCAGCCCCAGCATTTT
j_gene: TRBJ1-1; len: 15; abundance: -; v_gene: TRBV5-8; d_gene: -; CDR3aa: CASSLAGNRNTEAFF; CDR3nt: TGTGCCAGCAGCTTGGCGGGGAACAGGAACACTGAAGCTTTCTTT
j_gene: TRBJ2-1; len: 16; abundance: -; v_gene: TRBV27; d_gene: TRBD2; CDR3aa: CASSRSLAGRYNEQFF; CDR3nt: TGTGCCAGCAGCCGATCACTAGCGGGAAGGTACAATGAGCAGTTCTTC
j_gene: TRBJ2-7; len: 14; abundance: -; v_gene: TRBV5-5; d_gene: -; CDR3aa: CASSHPGQTYEQYF; CDR3nt: TGTGCCAGCAGCCATCCGGGACAAACCTACGAGCAGTACTTC
j_gene: TRBJ1-2; len: 12; abundance: -; v_gene: TRBV28; d_gene: -; CDR3aa: CASNRDNYGYTF; CDR3nt: TGTGCCAGCAATCGGGATAACTATGGCTACACCTTC
j_gene: TRBJ1-2; len: 13; abundance: -; v_gene: TRBV6-1; d_gene: -; CDR3aa: CASSLGQNYGYTF; CDR3nt: TGTGCCAGCAGTTTAGGACAGAACTATGGCTACACCTTC
j_gene: TRBJ2-1; len: 14; abundance: -; v_gene: TRBV6-4; d_gene: TRBD1; CDR3aa: CASSPGQGWNEQFF; CDR3nt: TGTGCCAGCAGTCCGGGACAGGGGTGGAATGAGCAGTTCTTC
j_gene: TRBJ1-5; len: 14; abundance: -; v_gene: TRBV19; d_gene: -; CDR3aa: CASSIQTGNQPQHF; CDR3nt: TGTGCCAGTAGTATACAGACAGGAAATCAGCCCCAGCATTTT